This T cell receptor beta chain stems from a study of technical replicates of blood from several donors. This CDR3 contains 16 residues. The trim removed 7 bases at V and 4 bases at J, leaving 11 bases unmatched. CDR1 MDHEN and CDR2 SYDVKM come from the germline V gene. The assay was immunoSEQ multiplex PCR, and TCRdb's table has in-frame clones only and misses some. The sample comprises about 68,000 clones, about 97% of which are singletons, and about 0.26% rests with the top ten. Sequenced material: T cells isolated from PBMCs. This chain uses TRBV28 with TRBJ2-2; TRBD2 matches 8 bases. This TCR derives from a human donor in good health. CDR3 DNA sequence: TGTGCCAGCAATCCTACGGGGGGGAGTATCACCGGGGAGCTGTTTTTT. It codes for CASNPTGGSITGELFF.